One T cell receptor (beta chain) is described in this entry. TCRdb's copy holds only in-frame clones and misses some; the assay was immunoSEQ multiplex PCR. The sample has 210,000 or so clones, nearly 90% seen once. The germline CDR1 and CDR2 sequences are MNHEY and SMNVEV (reference sequence). There are 15 residues in the CDR3. V shed 5 bases and J shed 0 bases, with 11 bases lying between them. The sample is drawn from a study of blood T cell repertoires in COVID-19. For the study at large: Samples representing acute and convalescent COVID-19 were sourced from the United States, Italy and Spain. T cells, B-cell-depleted T cells, or PBMCs provided the cDNA or gDNA that served as material.

The chain couples TRBV27 to TRBJ2-1, with D hard to call. This receptor was obtained from a woman aged 18-29 years who had recovered from COVID-19. Sequencing was done on a sample of peripheral blood. This chain's CDR3 is CASSRFPSSYNEQFF. The CDR3 DNA follows: TGTGCCAGCAGTCGCTTTCCGAGCTCCTACAATGAGCAGTTCTTC.